This T cell receptor (beta chain) was sequenced for a study of blood T cells in healthy people across ages. This clonotype came up a few times. Its antigen is unknown. General study points: Donor CMV status, an unknown factor, possibly confounded changes in expanded clonotypes. Per million T cells, TCR beta diversity dropped about linearly as age rose.

A J-beta primer mix and a sample-barcoded 5' primer were used in a second PCR of about 7 to 12 cycles. Individual samples furnished no less than 3 million CDR3-containing paired-end reads apiece. TCRdb re-analysed the 5' RACE reads in MiXCR, keeping a single row per CDR3 protein. This table has around 1.5 million distinct CDR3 sequences, 55% to 75% appearing once. The sequence was obtained from a man aged 18 to 30 in good health. Material: blood.

In DNA, the CDR3 is TGTGCCAGCAGCCCCAGACAGGGGGAGAACACTGAAGCTTTCTTT. Its translation: CASSPRQGENTEAFF. The chain employs TRBV4-2 and TRBJ1-1; TRBD1 agrees at 9 bases. Looked up from germline, CDR1 is LGHNA and CDR2 is YNFKEQ. The J segment lost 1 base and the V segment lost 4 bases, leaving 4 bases of the junction unmatched. The CDR3 is 15 residues long.